Sequencing of this TCR beta chain was carried out in a study of T-cell reconstitution after alpha-beta-depleted transplantation in children. Unique molecular identifiers were incorporated into the prepared TCRbeta library. A single record per CDR3 protein comes from TCRdb applying MiXCR to the PCR reads. The sample lists hundreds of thousands of distinct CDR3 sequences, about 31% occurring once. This clonotype showed up just a few times. Sequencing was performed on PBMCs from the stem cell graft donor, taken from the stem cell graft. This sequence was found in a human donor who donated a stem cell graft to a child with aplastic anemia.

DNA for the CDR3: TGCGCCAGCAGCCCGGCCAGGGGAACGATCTATGGCTACACCTTC. Its translation is CASSPARGTIYGYTF. The chain couples TRBV4-3 to TRBJ1-2, with D possibly TRBD1 on 6 matching bases. The CDR3 is 15 amino acids. The germline V gene has CDR1 LGHNA and CDR2 YSLEER. V was pared by 4 bases and J by 4 bases, with 16 bases between.